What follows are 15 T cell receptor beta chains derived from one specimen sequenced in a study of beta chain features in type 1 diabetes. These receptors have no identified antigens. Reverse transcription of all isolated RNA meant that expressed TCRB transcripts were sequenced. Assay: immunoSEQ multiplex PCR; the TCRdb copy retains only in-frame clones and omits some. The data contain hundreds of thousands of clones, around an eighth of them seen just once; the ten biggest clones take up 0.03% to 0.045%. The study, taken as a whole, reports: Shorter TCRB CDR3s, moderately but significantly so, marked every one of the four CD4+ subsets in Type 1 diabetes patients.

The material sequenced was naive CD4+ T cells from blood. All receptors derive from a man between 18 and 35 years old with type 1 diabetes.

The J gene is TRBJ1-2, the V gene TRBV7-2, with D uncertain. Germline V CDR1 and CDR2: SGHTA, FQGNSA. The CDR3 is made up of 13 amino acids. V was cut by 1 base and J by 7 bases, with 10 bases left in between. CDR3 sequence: CASSLVGSSGYTF. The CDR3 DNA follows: TGTGCCAGCAGCTTAGTGGGCAGCTCTGGCTACACCTTC.

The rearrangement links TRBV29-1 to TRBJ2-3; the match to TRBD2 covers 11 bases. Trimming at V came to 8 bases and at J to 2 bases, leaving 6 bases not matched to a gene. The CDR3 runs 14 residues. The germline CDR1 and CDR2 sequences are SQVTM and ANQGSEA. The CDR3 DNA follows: TGCAGCTCTGCGGGACTAGCGGACACAGATACGCAGTATTTT. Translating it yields CSSAGLADTDTQYF.

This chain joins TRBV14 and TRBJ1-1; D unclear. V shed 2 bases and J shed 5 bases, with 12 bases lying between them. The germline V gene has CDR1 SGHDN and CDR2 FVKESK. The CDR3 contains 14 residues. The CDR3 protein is CASSQRALATEAFF. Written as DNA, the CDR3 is TGTGCCAGCAGCCAAAGGGCACTAGCAACTGAAGCTTTCTTT.

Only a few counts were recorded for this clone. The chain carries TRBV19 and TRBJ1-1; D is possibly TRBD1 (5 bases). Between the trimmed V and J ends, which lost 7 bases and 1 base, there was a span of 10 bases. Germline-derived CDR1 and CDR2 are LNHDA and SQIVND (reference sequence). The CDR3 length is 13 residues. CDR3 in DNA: TGTGCCAGTAAAAACAGGCCGAACACTGAAGCTTTCTTT. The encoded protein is CASKNRPNTEAFF.

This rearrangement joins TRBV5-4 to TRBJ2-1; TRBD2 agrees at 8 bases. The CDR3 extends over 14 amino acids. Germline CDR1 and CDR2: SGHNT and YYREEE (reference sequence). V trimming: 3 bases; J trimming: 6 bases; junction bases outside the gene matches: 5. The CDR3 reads CASSSGLGRNEQFF. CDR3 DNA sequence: TGTGCCAGCAGCTCGGGACTAGGCCGCAATGAGCAGTTCTTC.

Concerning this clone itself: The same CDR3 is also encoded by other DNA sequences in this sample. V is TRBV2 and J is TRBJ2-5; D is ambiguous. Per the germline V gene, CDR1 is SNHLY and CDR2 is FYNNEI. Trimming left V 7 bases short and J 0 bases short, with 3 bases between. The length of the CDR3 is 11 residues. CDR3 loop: CASTYQETQYF. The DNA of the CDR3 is TGTGCCAGCACATACCAAGAGACCCAGTACTTC.

The CDR3 DNA reads as TGTGCCAGCAGCCCAACAGATTACGAGCAGTACTTC. It specifies CASSPTDYEQYF. The V call is TRBV6-5, the J call TRBJ2-7, with unresolved D. The CDR3 sequence is 12 residues long. Trimming stripped 6 bases from V and 4 bases from J, with 10 bases between. Germline V gene lookup returns CDR1 MNHEY and CDR2 SVGAGI.

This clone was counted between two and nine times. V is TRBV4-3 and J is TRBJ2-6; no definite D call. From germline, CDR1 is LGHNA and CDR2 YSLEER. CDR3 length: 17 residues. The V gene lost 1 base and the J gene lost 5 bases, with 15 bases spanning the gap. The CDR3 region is CASSQVPSQVRANVLTF. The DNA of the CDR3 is TGCGCCAGCAGCCAAGTCCCCTCACAAGTAAGGGCCAACGTCCTGACTTTC.

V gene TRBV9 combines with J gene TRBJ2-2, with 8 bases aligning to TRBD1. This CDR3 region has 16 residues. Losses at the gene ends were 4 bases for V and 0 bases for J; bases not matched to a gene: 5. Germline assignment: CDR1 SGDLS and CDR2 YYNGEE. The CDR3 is CASSTRQGSNTGELFF. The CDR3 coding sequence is TGTGCCAGCAGCACAAGACAGGGGTCGAACACCGGGGAGCTGTTTTTT.

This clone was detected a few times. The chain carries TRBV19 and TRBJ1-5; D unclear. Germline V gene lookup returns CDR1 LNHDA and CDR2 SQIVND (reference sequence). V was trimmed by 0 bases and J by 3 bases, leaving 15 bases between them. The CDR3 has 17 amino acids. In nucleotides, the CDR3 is TGTGCCAGTAGTATAGATCCTTGGACGAGGATCAATCAGCCCCAGCATTTT. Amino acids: CASSIDPWTRINQPQHF.

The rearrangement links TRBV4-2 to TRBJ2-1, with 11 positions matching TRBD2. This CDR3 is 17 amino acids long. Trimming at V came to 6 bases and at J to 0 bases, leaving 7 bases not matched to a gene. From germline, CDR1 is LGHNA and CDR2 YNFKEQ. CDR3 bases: TGTGCCAGCAGAGTTACTAGCGGGAGCGTCTCCTACAATGAGCAGTTCTTC. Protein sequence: CASRVTSGSVSYNEQFF.

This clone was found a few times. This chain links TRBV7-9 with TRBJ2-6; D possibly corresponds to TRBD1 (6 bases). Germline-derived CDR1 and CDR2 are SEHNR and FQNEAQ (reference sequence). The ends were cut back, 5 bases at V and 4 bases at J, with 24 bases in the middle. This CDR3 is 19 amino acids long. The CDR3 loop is CASSPFSGADSRGANVLTF. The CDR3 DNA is TGTGCCAGCAGCCCCTTCTCAGGGGCGGATTCGAGAGGGGCCAACGTCCTGACTTTC.

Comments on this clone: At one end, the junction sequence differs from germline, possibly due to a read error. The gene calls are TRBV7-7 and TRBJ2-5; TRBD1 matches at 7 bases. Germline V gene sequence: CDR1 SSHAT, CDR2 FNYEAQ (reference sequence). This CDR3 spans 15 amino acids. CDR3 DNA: TGTGCTAGCAGCTTCAGGGGGTACCGGACGGAGACCCAGTACTTC. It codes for CASSFRGYRTETQYF. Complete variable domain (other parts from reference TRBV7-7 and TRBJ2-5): GAGVSQSPRYKVTKRGQDVTLRCDPISSHATLYWYQQALGQGPEFLTYFNYEAQPDKSGLPSDRFSAERPEGSISTLTIQRTEQRDSAMYRCASSFRGYRTETQYFGPGTRLLVL.

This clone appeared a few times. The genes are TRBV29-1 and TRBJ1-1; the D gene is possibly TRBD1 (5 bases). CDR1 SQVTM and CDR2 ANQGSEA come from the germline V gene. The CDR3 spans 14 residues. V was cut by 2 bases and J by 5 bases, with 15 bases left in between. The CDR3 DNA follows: TGCAGCGTTGAAACAGGACGGAGGGAGACTGAAGCTTTCTTT. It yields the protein CSVETGRRETEAFF. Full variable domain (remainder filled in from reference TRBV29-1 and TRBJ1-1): SAVISQKPSRDICQRGTSLTIQCQVDSQVTMMFWYRQQPGQSLTLIATANQGSEATYESGFVIDKFPISRPNLTFSTLTVSNMSPEDSSIYLCSVETGRRETEAFFGQGTRLTVV.

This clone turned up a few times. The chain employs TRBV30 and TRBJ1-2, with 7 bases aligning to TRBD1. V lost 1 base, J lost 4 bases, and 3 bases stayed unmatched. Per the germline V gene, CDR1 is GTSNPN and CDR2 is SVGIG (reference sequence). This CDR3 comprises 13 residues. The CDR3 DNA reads TGTGCCTGGAGTGGGGGACAGCTCTATGGCTACACCTTC. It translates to CAWSGGQLYGYTF.